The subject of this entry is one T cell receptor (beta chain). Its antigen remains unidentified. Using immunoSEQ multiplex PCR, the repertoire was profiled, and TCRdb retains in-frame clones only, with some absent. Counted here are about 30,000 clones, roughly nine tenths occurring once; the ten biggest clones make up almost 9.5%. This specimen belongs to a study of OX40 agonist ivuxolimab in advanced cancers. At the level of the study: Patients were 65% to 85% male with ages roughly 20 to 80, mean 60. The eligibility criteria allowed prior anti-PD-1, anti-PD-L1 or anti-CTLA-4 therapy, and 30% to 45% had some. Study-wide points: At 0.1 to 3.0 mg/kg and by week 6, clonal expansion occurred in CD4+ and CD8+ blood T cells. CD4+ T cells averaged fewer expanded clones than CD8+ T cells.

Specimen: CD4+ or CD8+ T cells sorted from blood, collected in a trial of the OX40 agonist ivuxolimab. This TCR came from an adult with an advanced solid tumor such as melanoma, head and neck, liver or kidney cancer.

DNA of the CDR3: TGTGCCAGCAGCTTGAGGGGGCCCTACGAGCAGTACTTC. Its protein product is CASSLRGPYEQYF. The chain joins TRBV7-9 to TRBJ2-7; 7 bases are shared with TRBD1. Unmatched junction bases numbered 1, after V lost 3 bases and J lost 2 bases. Germline CDR1 SEHNR, CDR2 FQNEAQ (reference sequence). The CDR3 sequence is 13 residues long. Using reference TRBV7-9 and TRBJ2-7 for the parts outside the CDR3, the full variable domain is DTGVSQNPRHKITKRGQNVTFRCDPISEHNRLYWYRQTLGQGPEFLTYFQNEAQLEKSRLLSDRFSAERPKGSFSTLEIQRTEQGDSAMYLCASSLRGPYEQYFGPGTRLTVT.